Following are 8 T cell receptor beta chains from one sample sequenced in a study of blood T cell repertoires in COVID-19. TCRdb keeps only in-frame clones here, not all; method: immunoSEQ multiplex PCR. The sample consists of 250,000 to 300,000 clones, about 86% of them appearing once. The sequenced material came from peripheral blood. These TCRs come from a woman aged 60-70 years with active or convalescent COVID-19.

The CDR3 region has the DNA TGTGCCATCTCGACAGGGTCCTACGAGCAGTACTTC. Its translation is CAISTGSYEQYF. This chain links TRBV10-3 with TRBJ2-7, with TRBD1 matching 7 bases. V dropped 8 bases and J dropped 1; count of bases not matched to a gene: 2. This CDR3 spans 12 amino acids. From germline, CDR1 is ENHRY and CDR2 SYGVKD.

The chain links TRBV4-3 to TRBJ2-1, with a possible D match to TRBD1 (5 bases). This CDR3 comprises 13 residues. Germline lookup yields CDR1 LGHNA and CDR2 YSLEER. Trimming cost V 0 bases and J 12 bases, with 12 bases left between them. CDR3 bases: TGCGCCAGCAGCCAAGATAAGGGGCGTAGGCAGTTCTTC. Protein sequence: CASSQDKGRRQFF.

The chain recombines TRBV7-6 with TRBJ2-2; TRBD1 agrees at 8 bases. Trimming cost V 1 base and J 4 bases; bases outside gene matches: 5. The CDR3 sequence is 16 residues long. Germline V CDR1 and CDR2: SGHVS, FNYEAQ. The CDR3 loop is CASSLERTGTTGELFF. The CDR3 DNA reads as TGTGCCAGCAGCTTAGAGAGGACAGGGACCACCGGGGAGCTGTTTTTT.

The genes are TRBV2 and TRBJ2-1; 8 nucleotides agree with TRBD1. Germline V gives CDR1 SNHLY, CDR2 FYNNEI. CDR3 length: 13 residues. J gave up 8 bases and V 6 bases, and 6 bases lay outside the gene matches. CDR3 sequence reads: CASSLDRVDEQFF. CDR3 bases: TGTGCCAGCAGCTTGGACAGGGTAGATGAGCAGTTCTTC.

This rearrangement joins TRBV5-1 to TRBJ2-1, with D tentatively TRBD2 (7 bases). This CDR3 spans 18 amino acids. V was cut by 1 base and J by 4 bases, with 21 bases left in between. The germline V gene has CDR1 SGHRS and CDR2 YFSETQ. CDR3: CASSLSVRWRGPYNEQFF. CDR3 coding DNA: TGCGCCAGCAGCTTGTCCGTAAGGTGGCGGGGGCCATACAATGAGCAGTTCTTC.

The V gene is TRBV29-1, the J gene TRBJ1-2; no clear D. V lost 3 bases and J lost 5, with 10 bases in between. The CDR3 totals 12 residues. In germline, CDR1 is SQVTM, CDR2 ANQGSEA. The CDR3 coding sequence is TGCAGCGTTGAGGGCGGGAGGTATGGCTACACCTTC. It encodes CSVEGGRYGYTF.

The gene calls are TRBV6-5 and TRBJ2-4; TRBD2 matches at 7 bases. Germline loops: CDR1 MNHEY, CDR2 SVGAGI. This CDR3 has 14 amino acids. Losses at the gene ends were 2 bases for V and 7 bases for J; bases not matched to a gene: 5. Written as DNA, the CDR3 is TGTGCCAGCAGTTACGGATTCGGGAGGAACATTCAGTACTTC. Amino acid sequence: CASSYGFGRNIQYF.

This CDR3 reads CASSTTTSQETQYF. CDR3 bases: TGTGCCAGTAGTACGACTACTTCCCAAGAGACCCAGTACTTC. The chain recombines TRBV19 with TRBJ2-5; perhaps TRBD2 as D (5 bases). The CDR3 is 14 amino acids. Germline CDR1 and CDR2: LNHDA and SQIVND (reference sequence). Trimming stripped 4 bases from V and 1 base from J, with 10 bases between.